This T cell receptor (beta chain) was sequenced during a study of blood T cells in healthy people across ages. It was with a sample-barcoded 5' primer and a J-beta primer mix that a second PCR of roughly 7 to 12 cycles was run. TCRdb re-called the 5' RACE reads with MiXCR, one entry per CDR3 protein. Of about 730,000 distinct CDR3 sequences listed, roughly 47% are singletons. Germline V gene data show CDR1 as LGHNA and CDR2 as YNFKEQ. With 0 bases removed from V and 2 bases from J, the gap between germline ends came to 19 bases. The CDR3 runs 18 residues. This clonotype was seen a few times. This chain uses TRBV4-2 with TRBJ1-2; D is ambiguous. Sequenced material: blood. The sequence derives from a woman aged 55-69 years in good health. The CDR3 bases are TGTGCCAGCAGCCAAGATCGCGGACCGCGGTCATACAACTATGGCTACACCTTC. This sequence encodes CASSQDRGPRSYNYGYTF.